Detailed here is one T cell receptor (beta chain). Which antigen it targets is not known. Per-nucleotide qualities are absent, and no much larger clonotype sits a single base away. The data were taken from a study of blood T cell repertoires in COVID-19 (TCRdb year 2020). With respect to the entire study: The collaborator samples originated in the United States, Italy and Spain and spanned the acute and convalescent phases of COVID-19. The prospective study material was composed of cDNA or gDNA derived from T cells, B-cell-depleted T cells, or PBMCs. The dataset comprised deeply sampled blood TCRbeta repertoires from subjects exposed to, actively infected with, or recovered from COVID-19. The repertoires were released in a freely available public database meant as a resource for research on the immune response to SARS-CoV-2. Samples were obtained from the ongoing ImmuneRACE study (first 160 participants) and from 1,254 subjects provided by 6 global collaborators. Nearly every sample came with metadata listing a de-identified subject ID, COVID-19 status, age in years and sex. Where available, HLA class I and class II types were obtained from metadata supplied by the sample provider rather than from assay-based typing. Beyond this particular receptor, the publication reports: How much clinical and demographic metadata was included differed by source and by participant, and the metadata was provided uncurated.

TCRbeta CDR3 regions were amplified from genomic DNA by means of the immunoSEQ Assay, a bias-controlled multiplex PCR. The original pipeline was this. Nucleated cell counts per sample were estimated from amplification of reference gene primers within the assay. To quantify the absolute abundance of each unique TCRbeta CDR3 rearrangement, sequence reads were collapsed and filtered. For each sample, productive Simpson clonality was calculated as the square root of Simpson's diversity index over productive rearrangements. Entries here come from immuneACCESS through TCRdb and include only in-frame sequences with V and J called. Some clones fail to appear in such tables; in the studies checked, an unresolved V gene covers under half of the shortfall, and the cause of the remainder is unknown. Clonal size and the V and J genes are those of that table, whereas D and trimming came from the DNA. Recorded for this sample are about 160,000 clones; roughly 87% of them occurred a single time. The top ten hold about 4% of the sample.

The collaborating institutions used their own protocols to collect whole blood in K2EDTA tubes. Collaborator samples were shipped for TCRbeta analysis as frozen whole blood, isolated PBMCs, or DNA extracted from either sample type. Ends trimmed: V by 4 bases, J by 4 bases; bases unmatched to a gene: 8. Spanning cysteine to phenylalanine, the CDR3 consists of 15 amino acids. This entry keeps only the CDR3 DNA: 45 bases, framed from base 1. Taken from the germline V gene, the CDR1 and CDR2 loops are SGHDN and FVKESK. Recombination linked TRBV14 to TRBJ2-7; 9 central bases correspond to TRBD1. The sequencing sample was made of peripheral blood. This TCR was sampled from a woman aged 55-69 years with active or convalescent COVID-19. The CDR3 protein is CASSRSRDRDYEQYF. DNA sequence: TGTGCCAGCAGCCGGAGCCGGGACAGGGATTACGAGCAGTACTTC.